This TCR beta chain was identified in a study of T cell responses to AZD1222 COVID-19 vaccine. The germline V gene encodes CDR1 ENHRY and CDR2 SYGVKD. The length of the CDR3 is 15 residues. V lost 4 bases and J lost 3, with 16 bases in between. Data came from immunoSEQ multiplex PCR; TCRdb stores just in-frame clones and leaves some out. The sample yields 95,000 to 100,000 clones, approximately 87% seen once. Comments on this clone: Its antigen is unknown.

Regarding the study as a whole: Among those given AZD1222, only five or six were seropositive at baseline. It was only after the peak T cell response that any repertoires were sampled.

The chain carries TRBV10-3 and TRBJ2-7; a possible D gene is TRBD2 (6 bases). Source: peripheral blood, taken on day 0 of AZD1222 vaccination. The TCR comes from an adult in good health. The CDR3 loop reads CAISGGGVGGYEQYF. CDR3 nucleotides: TGTGCCATCAGTGGGGGCGGGGTCGGTGGCTACGAGCAGTACTTC.